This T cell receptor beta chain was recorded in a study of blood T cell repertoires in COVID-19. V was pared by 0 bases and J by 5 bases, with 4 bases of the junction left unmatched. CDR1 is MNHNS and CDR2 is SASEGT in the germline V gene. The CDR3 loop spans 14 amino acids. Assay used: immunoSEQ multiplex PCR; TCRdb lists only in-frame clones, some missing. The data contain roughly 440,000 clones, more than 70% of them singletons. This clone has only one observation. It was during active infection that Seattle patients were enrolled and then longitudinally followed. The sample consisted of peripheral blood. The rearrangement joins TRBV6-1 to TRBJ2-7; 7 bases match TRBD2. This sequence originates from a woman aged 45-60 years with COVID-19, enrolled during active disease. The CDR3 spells CASSEATGGNEQYF. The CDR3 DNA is TGTGCCAGCAGTGAAGCAACCGGGGGGAACGAGCAGTACTTC.